The clone carrying this T cell receptor (beta chain) came up a few times. As yet, its antigen is unknown. TCRdb fed the 5' RACE reads into MiXCR, producing one record per CDR3 protein. Counted here are roughly 200,000 distinct CDR3 sequences, 20% to 25% occurring once; the ten biggest clones make up 20% to 25%. This entry is derived from a study of T-cell memory formation after mild COVID-19. Study details: TCR clusters were mostly donor specific.

Trimming took off 4 bases at V and 2 bases at J, with 26 bases between the two ends. The CDR3 has 19 amino acids. Looked up from germline, CDR1 is SGHRS and CDR2 is YFSETQ. Points from the study as a whole: Whether day 37 second-wave clones are SARS-CoV-2-specific was not confirmed.

Specimen: PBMCs or a T cell subset sorted from them (not recorded which). The chain employs TRBV5-1 and TRBJ2-3; D perhaps matches TRBD2 (5 bases). The source of this sequence is an adult woman who had mild COVID-19 (a few samples of this study predate the infection). Cell type and time point are not known. CDR3 sequence: CASSPRGLLPTRNTDTQYF. The CDR3 DNA sequence: TGCGCCAGCAGCCCACGAGGACTCCTCCCAACGAGGAACACAGATACGCAGTATTTT.